This TCR beta chain is drawn from a study of identical twins. Study-wide results and limits: Donors were not followed over many years; analysis was cross-sectional.

About this clonotype: What it recognizes is unknown.

There are 15 residues in the CDR3. Trimming shortened V by 7 bases and J by 0 bases, and 15 bases separated the two germline ends. Each donor (without exception) was a healthy Caucasian. MiXCR was run by TCRdb on the 5' RACE reads, yielding one entry per CDR3 protein. The repertoire holds a few hundred thousand distinct CDR3 sequences, approximately 8.7% seen once, with 8.5% to 10% in the top ten. This receptor was identified in a woman in her fifties or sixties in good health. Source material: naive T cells sorted from blood. The chain carries TRBV12-3 or TRBV12-4 and TRBJ1-1; D unresolved. The DNA of the CDR3 is TGTGCCAGCATATCGTTGGGCGACATGAACACTGAAGCTTTCTTT. This translates into CASISLGDMNTEAFF.